Listed below are T cell receptor beta chains from one sample, sequenced in a study of T-cell memory formation after mild COVID-19. TCRdb reanalysed the 5' RACE reads using MiXCR and keeps one entry per CDR3 protein. The data contain about 200,000 distinct CDR3 sequences, more than 8% of them singletons. Input material: PBMCs or a T cell subset sorted from them (not recorded which). These receptor sequences come from a man between 18 and 29 years old who had mild COVID-19 (a few samples of this study predate the infection). Cell type and time point are not known. Both conserved end residues are part of each CDR3. The order of the fields is clone size, V gene, J gene, D gene, CDR3 DNA, CDR3 protein. D genes are given only for firm matches. Size tells how often a clone was seen (once, few, many) or the class of an expanded clone, and some rows leave it out.

few,TRBV4-3,TRBJ2-5,.,TGCGCCAGAAGGGGGAACCAAGAGACCCAGTACTTC,CARRGNQETQYF
.,TRBV18,TRBJ1-1,.,TGTGCCAGCTCACAGAGGCAGGACTCTAGAACTCATACGGCTTTCTTT,CASSQRQDSRTHTAFF
many,TRBV5-1,TRBJ1-5,TRBD1,TGCGCCAGCAGTTTCGACAGGGATCAGCCCCAGCATTTT,CASSFDRDQPQHF
many,TRBV2,TRBJ2-1,TRBD2,TGTGCCAGCAGCATCGAGCGGGGGGGCGCTGGTGAGCAGTTCTTC,CASSIERGGAGEQFF
few,TRBV2,TRBJ2-2,.,TGTGCCAGCAGTGAAGCCCCCACCGGGGAGCTGTTTTTT,CASSEAPTGELFF
few,TRBV6-1,TRBJ2-5,.,TGTGCCAGCAGTGGGGGAACAGCGGGCCAAGAGACCCAGTACTTC,CASSGGTAGQETQYF
few,TRBV18,TRBJ1-2,.,TGTGCCAGCTCACGGGTGATAGACGGCTACACCTTC,CASSRVIDGYTF
.,TRBV5-4,TRBJ1-2,.,TGTGCCAGCAGCCCCCCTTCAGTGGGGGTATATGGCTACACCTTC,CASSPPSVGVYGYTF
few,TRBV4-3,TRBJ1-2,TRBD1,TGCGCCAGCAACCCCGGGACAGGGGGCGTGGGCTACACCTTC,CASNPGTGGVGYTF
many,TRBV7-2,TRBJ2-1,.,TGTGCCAGCAGCCCGTCGCACTTCCATGAGCAGTTCTTC,CASSPSHFHEQFF
many,TRBV7-2,TRBJ2-2,.,TGTGCCAGCACCAGGGACGTCGCGAACACCGGGGAGCTGTTTTTT,CASTRDVANTGELFF
few,TRBV27,TRBJ1-6,.,TGTGCCAGCAGTTTATTCGCGGGGGGCGCGTATTCACCCCTCCACTTT,CASSLFAGGAYSPLHF
medium-sized,TRBV7-2,TRBJ2-1,.,TGTGCCAGCAGCTTGGGGGCTCAATCCTACAATGAGCAGTTCTTC,CASSLGAQSYNEQFF
many,TRBV9,TRBJ2-2,.,TGTGCCAGCAGCGTTGACGGGGGCGCGAACACCGGGGAGCTGTTTTTT,CASSVDGGANTGELFF
many,TRBV10-3,TRBJ2-7,.,TGTGCCATCAGTGCCGCGAGAGGGATACTCTACGAGCAGTACTTC,CAISAARGILYEQYF